This passage covers 27 T cell receptor beta chains from one sample sequenced in a study of T-cell reconstitution after alpha-beta-depleted transplantation in children. Preparation of the TCRbeta library was carried out with unique molecular identifiers. Each CDR3 protein is one row after TCRdb ran MiXCR on the PCR reads. This sample has 700,000 to 950,000 distinct CDR3 sequences, with roughly 15% found just once. The specimen comprised PBMCs, mostly from graft donor cells, sampled 360 days after TCRalphabeta/CD19-depleted stem cell transplant. The receptors shown here come from a male patient younger than 18 who had a stem cell transplant for acute lymphoblastic leukemia, so the T cells may come from the graft donor.

The chain has TRBV14 and TRBJ2-1, with 11 positions matching TRBD2. Germline CDR1 and CDR2: SGHDN and FVKESK. Unmatched junction bases numbered 2, after V lost 0 bases and J lost 4 bases. CDR3 length equals 16 residues. In DNA, the CDR3 is TGTGCCAGCAGCCAAGAACTAGCGGGGGTGTACAATGAGCAGTTCTTC. This sequence encodes CASSQELAGVYNEQFF.

The chain is built from TRBV4-1 and TRBJ2-7; the match to TRBD2 covers 7 bases. J lost 7 bases, V lost 1 base, and 10 bases had no gene match. The length of the CDR3 is 15 residues. Germline values: CDR1 MGHRA, CDR2 YSYEKL. CDR3 bases: TGCGCCAGCAGCCAAGGGGCAGCGGGATGGGGTGAGCAGTACTTC. The encoded protein is CASSQGAAGWGEQYF.

The chain employs TRBV3-1 and TRBJ2-7; D possibly corresponds to TRBD2 (6 bases). The germline V gene has CDR1 LGHDT and CDR2 YNNKEL (reference sequence). The CDR3 has 14 residues. The V end lost 0 bases, the J end lost 3 bases, and 9 bases lay between the germline ends. The CDR3 sequence: CASSQEMGGYEQYF. For the CDR3, the DNA is TGTGCCAGCAGCCAAGAGATGGGGGGCTACGAGCAGTACTTC.

The table lists this clonotype with many counts. The junction shows a germline mismatch at one end, possibly a read error. The gene calls are TRBV5-1 and TRBJ2-3; no clear D. Germline V gives CDR1 SGHRS, CDR2 YFSETQ. This CDR3 region has 14 residues. CDR3 amino acids: CASSLGTNTDTQYF. The CDR3 bases are TGTGCCAGCAGTCTAGGCACTAACACAGATACGCAGTATTTT.

This clonotype came up a few times. The J gene is TRBJ1-2, the V gene TRBV6-6; D unresolved. Germline loops: CDR1 MNHNY, CDR2 SVGAGI (reference sequence). Trimming shortened V by 2 bases and J by 4 bases, and 8 bases separated the two germline ends. CDR3 length equals 13 residues. The CDR3 sequence: CASSYLDGYGYTF. Written as DNA, the CDR3 is TGTGCCAGCAGTTACCTTGACGGCTATGGCTACACCTTC.

This chain links TRBV14 with TRBJ2-5; D is unresolved. Trimming took 0 bases from V and 7 from J, leaving 9 bases between them. This CDR3 region has 13 residues. Germline V gene sequence: CDR1 SGHDN, CDR2 FVKESK. This CDR3 reads CASSQDWVGTQYF. CDR3 in DNA: TGTGCCAGCAGCCAAGACTGGGTCGGGACCCAGTACTTC.

The J gene is TRBJ2-7, the V gene TRBV27; 13 nucleotides match TRBD2. J lost 2 bases, V lost 3 bases, and 4 bases had no gene match. Germline lookup yields CDR1 MNHEY and CDR2 SMNVEV (reference sequence). There are 16 residues in the CDR3. The CDR3 spells CASSFRGLAGAYEQYF. CDR3 DNA sequence: TGTGCCAGCAGTTTCCGCGGACTAGCGGGAGCCTACGAGCAGTACTTC.

The J gene is TRBJ2-2, the V gene TRBV5-6; D is ambiguous. Germline V lookup: CDR1 SGHDT, CDR2 YYEEEE. The CDR3 has 15 residues. V lost 1 base and J 3 bases, leaving 10 bases between the germline ends. DNA of the CDR3: TGTGCCAGCAGCTTGTTGATAGAGTACACCGGGGAGCTGTTTTTT. Amino acids: CASSLLIEYTGELFF.

This clonotype was observed a few times. The chain employs TRBV7-9 and TRBJ2-7; possible D gene TRBD1, 5 bases. Germline V gene data show CDR1 as SEHNR and CDR2 as FQNEAQ (reference sequence). The CDR3 spans 14 residues. The V end was cut by 4 bases, the J end by 2 bases, with 12 bases between. The CDR3 DNA reads as TGTGCCAGCAGCTCACCCGGACATACCTACGAGCAGTACTTC. Protein: CASSSPGHTYEQYF.

This clonotype was observed a handful of times. V and J are TRBV9 and TRBJ2-2; 8 bases line up with TRBD1. V lost 4 bases, J lost 3 bases, and 8 bases stayed unmatched. The CDR3 sequence is 16 residues long. Germline V gene lookup returns CDR1 SGDLS and CDR2 YYNGEE. This chain's CDR3 is CASSPRTGRYTGELFF. The CDR3 nucleotides are TGTGCCAGCAGCCCTCGGACAGGGAGGTACACCGGGGAGCTGTTTTTT. Variable domain in full (rest from reference TRBV9 and TRBJ2-2): DSGVTQTPKHLITATGQRVTLRCSPRSGDLSVYWYQQSLDQGLQFLIQYYNGEERAKGNILERFSAQQFPDLHSELNLSSLELGDSALYFCASSPRTGRYTGELFFGEGSRLTVL.

This chain links TRBV15 with TRBJ2-7; 7 bases map to TRBD2. V was pared by 0 bases and J by 1 base, with 3 bases of the junction left unmatched. The CDR3 runs to 15 residues. CDR1 is LNHNV, CDR2 YYDKDF, per germline (reference sequence). CDR3 bases: TGTGCCACCAGCAGAGAGCGAGCGGGATCCTACGAGCAGTACTTC. This encodes CATSRERAGSYEQYF. The full variable domain, its missing parts supplied by reference TRBV15 and TRBJ2-7, is DAMVIQNPRYQVTQFGKPVTLSCSQTLNHNVMYWYQQKSSQAPKLLFHYYDKDFNNEADTPDNFQSRRPNTSFCFLDIRSPGLGDTAMYLCATSRERAGSYEQYFGPGTRLTVT.

This clonotype has more than one count but fewer than ten. CDR3 DNA sequence: TGTGCCAGCAGCCCAGCGGGGTCTCGGAGGGGACAGAATGAGCAGTTCTTC. It encodes CASSPAGSRRGQNEQFF. The V and J genes are TRBV7-9 and TRBJ2-1; D tentatively reads TRBD1 or TRBD2 (7 bases each). V lost 5 bases and J 7 bases, leaving 24 bases between the germline ends. The V gene's germline CDR1 is SEHNR and CDR2 FQNEAQ (reference sequence). The CDR3 totals 17 residues.

This clonotype turned up a few times. The chain uses TRBV27 and TRBJ2-5, with 11 nucleotides matching TRBD1. Germline CDR1 MNHEY, CDR2 SMNVEV (reference sequence). This CDR3 spans 14 amino acids. The V and J ends lost 5 bases and 6 bases, in that order; junction bases with no gene match: 5. The CDR3 protein is CASSGTGGSKTQYF. CDR3 nucleotide sequence: TGTGCCAGCAGTGGGACAGGGGGTTCTAAGACCCAGTACTTC.

This rearrangement joins TRBV4-1 to TRBJ1-6, with D possibly TRBD1 on 6 matching bases. CDR1 is MGHRA and CDR2 is YSYEKL in the germline V gene. The CDR3 length is 15 residues. V dropped 1 base and J dropped 6 bases, with 10 bases sitting between them. CDR3 coding DNA: TGCGCCAGCAGCCAAGTCGGACAGCCTAATTCACCCCTCCACTTT. It translates to CASSQVGQPNSPLHF.

This clonotype appeared many times. This chain connects TRBV10-1 to TRBJ2-1, with a possible D match to TRBD1 (6 bases). V lost 6 bases, J lost 6 bases, and 12 bases lay in between. The CDR3 consists of 13 residues. Germline V CDR1 and CDR2: WNHNN, SYGVQD (reference sequence). For the CDR3, the DNA is TGCGCCAGCAGGGCCTTGGACAGCAATGAGCAGTTCTTC. It codes for CASRALDSNEQFF.

This clonotype appeared a few times. The chain combines TRBV24-1 with TRBJ2-3, with D possibly being TRBD1 (6 bases). This CDR3 is 13 amino acids long. The V gene lost 9 bases and the J gene lost 3 bases, with 12 bases spanning the gap. Germline CDR1 and CDR2: KGHDR and SFDVKD. CDR3 in amino acids: CATEGTRTDTQYF. In DNA, the CDR3 is TGTGCCACCGAGGGGACAAGGACAGATACGCAGTATTTT.

This clonotype was counted a few times. This chain uses TRBV6-5 with TRBJ1-1; D is perhaps TRBD1 (5 bases). The germline V gene has CDR1 MNHEY and CDR2 SVGAGI. This CDR3 is built from 16 residues. Trimming removed 6 bases from V and 6 bases from J, with 23 bases in between. DNA of the CDR3: TGTGCCAGCAGCCGACAACCAACAGGCCGAGGCGCTGAAGCTTTCTTT. Amino acid sequence: CASSRQPTGRGAEAFF.

This clonotype turned up a few times. This chain joins TRBV11-3 and TRBJ2-2; D might be TRBD1 (5 bases). V was trimmed by 5 bases and J by 1 base, leaving 11 bases between them. The CDR3 has 15 residues. CDR1 and CDR2 (germline): SGHNT, YENEEA. CDR3 in DNA: TGTGCCAGCAGCCCCTTGCAGGGGAACACCGGGGAGCTGTTTTTT. Protein product: CASSPLQGNTGELFF.

The chain employs TRBV5-1 and TRBJ2-7; D gene uncertain. Trimming pared 2 bases from V and 7 bases from J, leaving 7 bases between. The germline V gene encodes CDR1 SGHRS and CDR2 YFSETQ. The CDR3 runs to 11 residues. The CDR3 is CASSFNGEQYF. CDR3 DNA: TGCGCCAGCAGCTTCAACGGGGAGCAGTACTTC. Looking up the rest from reference TRBV5-1 and TRBJ2-7 gives the full variable domain: KAGVTQTPRYLIKTRGQQVTLSCSPISGHRSVSWYQQTPGQGLQFLFEYFSETQRNKGNFPGRFSGRQFSNSRSEMNVSTLELGDSALYLCASSFNGEQYFGPGTRLTVT.

This clonotype was seen only a few times. V is TRBV4-2 and J is TRBJ2-7; 10 bases fit TRBD1. V was pared by 4 bases and J by 0 bases, with 6 bases of the junction left unmatched. Germline CDR1 and CDR2: LGHNA and YNFKEQ. The CDR3 totals 16 residues. CDR3 bases: TGTGCCAGCAGCCTCGCTGGGACAGGGGCCTCCTACGAGCAGTACTTC. It codes for CASSLAGTGASYEQYF.

Comment on this clonotype: Here the CDR3 omits its conserved ending phenylalanine or tryptophan, so a read error is the likely source. The chain has TRBV18 and TRBJ2-1; 7 nucleotides agree with TRBD2. Germline CDR1 is KGHSH and CDR2 is LQKENI. Unmatched junction bases numbered 13, after V lost 3 bases and J lost 8 bases. This CDR3 spans 16 amino acids. This CDR3 is CASSPVDGRASYEQFY. The DNA of the CDR3 is TGTGCCAGCTCACCTGTTGATGGGAGGGCCTCTTATGAGCAGTTCTAC.

The chain carries TRBV20-1 and TRBJ2-5, with D perhaps assigned TRBD1 or TRBD2 (6 bases each). The CDR3 contains 16 residues. CDR1 is DFQATT and CDR2 is SNEGSKA in the germline V gene (reference sequence). Trimming removed 0 bases from V and 5 bases from J, with 19 bases in between. This CDR3 reads CSARDGPGAGHETQYF. The CDR3 bases are TGCAGTGCTAGAGATGGGCCGGGGGCCGGTCACGAGACCCAGTACTTC.

Only a few counts were recorded for this clonotype. The V call is TRBV4-1, the J call TRBJ2-1, with 8 nucleotides matching TRBD2. V was clipped by 3 bases and J by 9 bases; unmatched bases: 22. The CDR3 length is 19 residues. Germline loops: CDR1 MGHRA, CDR2 YSYEKL. The CDR3 region has the DNA TGCGCCAGCAGCCATTGGATCGCGACAGCGGGAGTGAAGGGCGGTGAGCAGTTCTTC. As protein: CASSHWIATAGVKGGEQFF.

The V and J genes are TRBV5-4 and TRBJ2-3, with D perhaps matching TRBD2 (6 bases). The V gene lost 0 bases and the J gene lost 3 bases, with 11 bases spanning the gap. The CDR3 spans 15 residues. CDR1 SGHNT and CDR2 YYREEE come from the germline V gene (reference sequence). The CDR3 DNA follows: TGTGCCAGCAGCTTGGGGGGGGTGAGGACAGATACGCAGTATTTT. Its protein product is CASSLGGVRTDTQYF.

The chain joins TRBV12-3 or TRBV12-4 to TRBJ2-3, with no clear D. The CDR3 is 14 residues long. V gave up 7 bases and J gave up 11 bases, with 22 bases separating them. CDR3 DNA: TGTGCCAGCAAGGAGCGAAAGACTCCTTCGGTGCAGTATTTT. This encodes CASKERKTPSVQYF.

This chain connects TRBV7-9 to TRBJ2-4, with 10 bases lining up with TRBD2. The CDR3 sequence is 18 residues long. V gave up 5 bases and J gave up 1 base; unmatched junction bases: 11. Germline V gives CDR1 SEHNR, CDR2 FQNEAQ (reference sequence). CDR3 nucleotide sequence: TGTGCCAGCAGCAGGGGACTAGCGCAAGGGCTGGCCAAAAACATTCAGTACTTC. Protein product: CASSRGLAQGLAKNIQYF.

The chain couples TRBV10-3 to TRBJ1-5; D uncertain. Trimming stripped 2 bases from V and 11 bases from J, with 13 bases between. Germline CDR1 is ENHRY and CDR2 is SYGVKD. CDR3 length equals 13 residues. Here the CDR3 DNA reads TGTGCCATCAGTGAGGGCCTGCAGGTTACCCAGCATTTT. It codes for CAISEGLQVTQHF.